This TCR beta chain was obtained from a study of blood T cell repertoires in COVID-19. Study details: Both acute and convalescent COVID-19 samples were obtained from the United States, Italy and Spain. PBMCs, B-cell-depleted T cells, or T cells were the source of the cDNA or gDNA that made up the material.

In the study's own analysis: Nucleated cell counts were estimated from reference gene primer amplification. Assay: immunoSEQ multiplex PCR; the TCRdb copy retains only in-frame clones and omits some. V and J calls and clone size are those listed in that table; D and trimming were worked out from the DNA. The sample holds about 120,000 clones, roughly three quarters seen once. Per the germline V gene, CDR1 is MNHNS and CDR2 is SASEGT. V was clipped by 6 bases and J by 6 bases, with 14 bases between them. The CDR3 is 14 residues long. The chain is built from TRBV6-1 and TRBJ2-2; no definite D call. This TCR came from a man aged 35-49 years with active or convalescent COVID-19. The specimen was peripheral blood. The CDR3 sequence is CASRPRSGPGELFF. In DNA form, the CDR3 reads TGTGCCAGCAGACCCCGCTCTGGCCCCGGGGAGCTGTTTTTT.